The 21 T cell receptor beta chains below come from one sample, sequenced in a study of cytomegalovirus exposure and HLA in healthy donors. Generated by immunoSEQ multiplex PCR, the TCRdb table keeps only in-frame clones and is missing some. Among about 50,000 clones listed, about 92% were seen once. Sample: PBMCs. These receptors all come from a young woman in good health and CMV-seropositive.

The chain recombines TRBV5-1 with TRBJ1-1; 7 nucleotides line up with TRBD1. From germline, CDR1 is SGHRS and CDR2 YFSETQ. V lost 4 bases to trimming and J lost 3 bases; unmatched junction nucleotides: 6. The length of the CDR3 is 14 residues. CDR3 residues: CASSRKTGDTEAFF. The CDR3 DNA is TGCGCCAGCAGCCGCAAAACAGGGGACACTGAAGCTTTCTTT.

The genes are TRBV28 and TRBJ1-2; a possible D gene is TRBD1 (6 bases). CDR3 size: 12 residues. Trimming pared 3 bases from V and 6 bases from J, leaving 8 bases between. Germline V gives CDR1 MDHEN, CDR2 SYDVKM. The CDR3 nucleotides are TGTGCCAGCAGTTTTAAGGGGGATGGCTACACCTTC. It is translated as CASSFKGDGYTF.

The rearrangement links TRBV30 to TRBJ2-3, with D perhaps TRBD2 (5 bases). The germline V and J ends were trimmed by 0 bases and 7 bases, with 14 bases remaining between them. The CDR3 consists of 14 residues. CDR1 is GTSNPN, CDR2 SVGIG, per germline (reference sequence). The DNA of the CDR3 is TGTGCCTGGAGTGTACCCGGGGATGGGCATACGCAGTATTTT. Translated, it gives CAWSVPGDGHTQYF.

The chain carries TRBV27 and TRBJ2-3; 12 nucleotides line up with TRBD2. V was clipped by 5 bases and J by 2 bases; unmatched bases: 2. Looked up from germline, CDR1 is MNHEY and CDR2 is SMNVEV (reference sequence). This CDR3 comprises 15 residues. For the CDR3, the DNA is TGTGCCAGCAGTCTAGCGGGGGGGTACACAGATACGCAGTATTTT. Translating it yields CASSLAGGYTDTQYF.

The chain joins TRBV15 to TRBJ2-6, with 8 bases identical to TRBD2. Per the germline V gene, CDR1 is LNHNV and CDR2 is YYDKDF (reference sequence). The CDR3 length is 17 residues. The ends lost 3 bases at V and 0 bases at J; junction bases unmatched: 4. CDR3 loop: CATSRTGTSSGANVLTF. CDR3 bases: TGTGCCACCAGCAGGACGGGGACTAGCTCTGGGGCCAACGTCCTGACTTTC.

V gene TRBV7-6 combines with J gene TRBJ1-4; possibly TRBD1 for D (5 bases). Per germline, CDR1 SGHVS and CDR2 FNYEAQ. Trimming took off 0 bases at V and 9 bases at J, with 8 bases between the two ends. The CDR3 is 13 amino acids. DNA of the CDR3: TGTGCCAGCAGCTTAGCCAAGGACAAAAAACTGTTTTTT. This gives the protein CASSLAKDKKLFF.

V and J are TRBV19 and TRBJ1-5; TRBD1 aligns across 7 bases. V lost 3 bases, J lost 6 bases, and 8 bases stayed unmatched. Germline-derived CDR1 and CDR2 are LNHDA and SQIVND (reference sequence). The CDR3 loop spans 15 amino acids. The CDR3 spells CASSIDRELGQPQHF. CDR3 coding DNA: TGTGCCAGTAGTATCGACAGGGAATTGGGTCAGCCCCAGCATTTT.

DNA for the CDR3: TGTGCCAGCAGTTTACGCTGGTCACAGGTCAACTACGAGCAGTACTTC. Protein: CASSLRWSQVNYEQYF. The chain combines TRBV27 with TRBJ2-7; D is possibly TRBD1 (5 bases). CDR1 is MNHEY, CDR2 SMNVEV, per germline (reference sequence). The CDR3 runs 16 residues. V was clipped by 2 bases and J by 3 bases, with 17 bases between them.

In this sample, this clone turned up once. This chain joins TRBV27 and TRBJ1-1; 10 nucleotides match TRBD1. The germline gives CDR1 MNHEY, CDR2 SMNVEV (reference sequence). V shed 0 bases, J shed 3 bases, and the junction held 16 bases outside the gene matches. The CDR3 runs 20 residues. Here the CDR3 reads CASSLSPPIPSGTGDTEAFF. In nucleotides, the CDR3 is TGTGCCAGCAGTTTATCCCCACCTATCCCTTCCGGGACAGGGGACACTGAAGCTTTCTTT.

V and J are TRBV5-4 and TRBJ2-1; 7 bases map to TRBD2. V was pared by 4 bases and J by 6 bases, with 7 bases of the junction left unmatched. This CDR3 contains 14 residues. CDR1 and CDR2 (germline): SGHNT, YYREEE (reference sequence). CDR3: CASSPTGTTNEQFF. As DNA, the CDR3 is TGTGCCAGCAGCCCAACCGGGACTACCAATGAGCAGTTCTTC.

This rearrangement joins TRBV19 to TRBJ2-6; maybe TRBD2 (6 bases). The CDR3 totals 18 residues. Germline-derived CDR1 and CDR2 are LNHDA and SQIVND (reference sequence). Trimming removed 7 bases at V and 3 bases at J, with 22 bases between. The DNA of the CDR3 is TGTGCCAGTACCAGGGCACTAGCCCCGCTCCTTGGGGCCAACGTCCTGACTTTC. It is translated as CASTRALAPLLGANVLTF.

The V gene is TRBV10-1, the J gene TRBJ2-1, with 10 positions matching TRBD2. CDR3 length: 16 residues. V shed 8 bases, J shed 2 bases, and the junction held 9 bases outside the gene matches. The germline V gene encodes CDR1 WNHNN and CDR2 SYGVQD (reference sequence). The DNA for the CDR3 is TGCGCCAGCGCACCCGCTCTAGCGGGGGCCTACAATGAGCAGTTCTTC. This codes for CASAPALAGAYNEQFF.

This clone was counted once. The chain combines TRBV19 with TRBJ1-1; no clear D. The CDR3 runs 18 residues. Germline V gene lookup returns CDR1 LNHDA and CDR2 SQIVND (reference sequence). V was cut by 1 base and J by 0 bases, with 18 bases left in between. This CDR3 is CASSIAAGYYSMNTEAFF. In nucleotides, the CDR3 is TGTGCCAGTAGTATAGCGGCGGGTTACTATTCTATGAACACTGAAGCTTTCTTT.

The chain combines TRBV18 with TRBJ1-1; 8 bases are a match to TRBD1. The CDR3 contains 12 residues. J lost 6 bases, V lost 6 bases, and 3 bases had no gene match. Germline lookup yields CDR1 KGHSH and CDR2 LQKENI. CDR3 in DNA: TGTGCCAGCTCTACAGGGGGGGCTGAAGCTTTCTTT. This encodes CASSTGGAEAFF.

The rearrangement joins TRBV6-1 to TRBJ1-5; TRBD1 agrees at 9 bases. The CDR3 runs to 16 residues. CDR1 and CDR2 from the germline V gene are MNHNS and SASEGT. Trimming at V came to 4 bases and at J to 4 bases, leaving 8 bases not matched to a gene. CDR3 sequence reads: CASSGGTGSPNQPQHF. DNA of the CDR3: TGTGCCAGCAGTGGGGGGACAGGGTCCCCTAATCAGCCCCAGCATTTT.

The chain uses TRBV29-1 and TRBJ1-5; unclear D gene. Germline CDR1 and CDR2: SQVTM and ANQGSEA. The CDR3 consists of 13 residues. With 4 bases removed from V and 6 bases from J, the gap between germline ends came to 13 bases. CDR3 amino acids: CSVVSADGQPQHF. CDR3 nucleotides: TGCAGCGTTGTCAGCGCCGACGGTCAGCCCCAGCATTTT.

This chain links TRBV18 with TRBJ2-2, with a weak D call TRBD2 (6 bases). The CDR3 spans 20 residues. V lost 5 bases to trimming and J lost 2 bases, with 27 bases between them. The germline gives CDR1 KGHSH, CDR2 LQKENI. The CDR3 DNA follows: TGTGCCAGCTCAGAAACGTTTTACCGGGACTTGCTAACCAACACCGGGGAGCTGTTTTTT. Encoded protein: CASSETFYRDLLTNTGELFF.

The chain links TRBV28 to TRBJ1-1; D is uncertain. Germline CDR1 reads MDHEN; CDR2 reads SYDVKM. This CDR3 region has 12 residues. The germline V and J ends were trimmed by 0 bases and 7 bases, with 6 bases remaining between them. CDR3 region: CASSLWSNEAFF. For the CDR3, the DNA is TGTGCCAGCAGTTTATGGAGTAATGAAGCTTTCTTT.

As DNA, the CDR3 is TGTGCCAGCAGCGTAGAGCCCTCGGGACAGGGCCCCGATGGCTACACCTTC. Its protein product is CASSVEPSGQGPDGYTF. The chain has TRBV9 and TRBJ1-2, with 9 bases identical to TRBD1. CDR3 length equals 17 residues. V was pared by 0 bases and J by 6 bases, with 12 bases of the junction left unmatched. Germline V gene sequence: CDR1 SGDLS, CDR2 YYNGEE.

The chain has TRBV4-3 and TRBJ2-3; 8 bases are shared with TRBD2. Germline V lookup: CDR1 LGHNA, CDR2 YSLEER. The V segment lost 7 bases and the J segment 3 bases; nucleotides outside the gene matches: 9. The CDR3 is 15 residues long. The CDR3 loop reads CASNRAAGGTDTQYF. CDR3 bases: TGCGCCAGCAATCGGGCCGCGGGAGGAACAGATACGCAGTATTTT.

The V and J genes are TRBV5-6 and TRBJ1-2; D is perhaps TRBD1 (5 bases). The germline CDR1 and CDR2 sequences are SGHDT and YYEEEE. V was shortened by 0 bases and J by 7 bases, with 10 bases between the two germline ends. The CDR3 is 13 residues long. The CDR3 DNA is TGTGCCAGCAGCTTGGGCAGGGAAAGTGGCTACACCTTC. This encodes CASSLGRESGYTF.